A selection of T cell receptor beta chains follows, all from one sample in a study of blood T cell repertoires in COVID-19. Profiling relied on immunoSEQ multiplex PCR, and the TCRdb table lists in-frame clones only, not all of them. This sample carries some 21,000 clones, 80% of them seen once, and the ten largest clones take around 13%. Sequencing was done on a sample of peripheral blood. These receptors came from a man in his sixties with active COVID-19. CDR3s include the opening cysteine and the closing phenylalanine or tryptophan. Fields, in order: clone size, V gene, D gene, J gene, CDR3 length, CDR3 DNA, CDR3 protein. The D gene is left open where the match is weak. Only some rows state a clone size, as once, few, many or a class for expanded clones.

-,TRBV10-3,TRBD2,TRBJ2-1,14,TGTGCCATTAAGACTAGCGGGAGTTACGGTGAGCAGTTCTTC,CAIKTSGSYGEQFF
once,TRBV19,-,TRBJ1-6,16,TGTGCCAGTAGTACCTCCCTTCTTCAGGGAACTTCACCCCTCCACTTT,CASSTSLLQGTSPLHF
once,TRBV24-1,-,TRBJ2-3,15,TGTGCCACCAGTGAGGTAGGAGCAGACACAGATACGCAGTATTTT,CATSEVGADTDTQYF
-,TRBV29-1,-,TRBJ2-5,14,TGCAGCGGGGCAATGCGGGCTCCGGGGGAGACCCAGTACTTC,CSGAMRAPGETQYF
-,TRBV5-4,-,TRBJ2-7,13,TGTGCCAGCAGCTTGGCCGGGGTCCGCGAGCAGTACTTC,CASSLAGVREQYF
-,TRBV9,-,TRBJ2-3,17,TGTGCCAGCAGCGCACCCCCCGGAGAAATTAGCACAGATACGCAGTATTTT,CASSAPPGEISTDTQYF
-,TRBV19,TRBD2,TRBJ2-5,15,TGTGCCAGTAGTATCCTAGCGGGGGCACAAGAGACCCAGTACTTC,CASSILAGAQETQYF
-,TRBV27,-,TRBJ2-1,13,TGTGCCAGCAGTTTATCGGCCCCTAGCGAGCAGTTCTTC,CASSLSAPSEQFF
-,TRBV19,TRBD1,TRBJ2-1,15,TGTGCCAGTGATTCACCGGGACAGGGCTACAATGAGCAGTTCTTC,CASDSPGQGYNEQFF
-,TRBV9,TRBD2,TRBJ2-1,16,TGTGCCAGCAGCGTAAGCGGGAGCTCCTACGTGAATGAGCAGTTCTTC,CASSVSGSSYVNEQFF
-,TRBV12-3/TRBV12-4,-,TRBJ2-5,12,TGTGCCAGCAGCCCCGTCCCAGAGACCCAGTACTTC,CASSPVPETQYF
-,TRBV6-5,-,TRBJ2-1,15,TGTGCCAGCAGTCCACAGGGTAGCTCCTACAATGAGCAGTTCTTC,CASSPQGSSYNEQFF
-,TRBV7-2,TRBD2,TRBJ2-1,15,TGTGCCAGCAGCTGGGGACTAGCGCCATACAATGAGCAGTTCTTC,CASSWGLAPYNEQFF
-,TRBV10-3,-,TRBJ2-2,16,TGTGCCATCAGTGGCACGGTAGGGGGGAACACCGGGGAGCTGTTTTTT,CAISGTVGGNTGELFF
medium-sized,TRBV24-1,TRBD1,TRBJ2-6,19,TGTGCCACCAGGAGCCGGGACAGGGGGCATAGCTCTGGGGCCAACGTCCTGACTTTC,CATRSRDRGHSSGANVLTF
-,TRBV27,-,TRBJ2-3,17,TGTGCCAGCAGTTTAGCCCGGGGGTCCCTACACGGAGATACGCAGTATTTT,CASSLARGSLHGDTQYF
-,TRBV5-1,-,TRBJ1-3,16,TGCGCCAGCAGCTCAGGCGGGGGAATTTCTGGAAACACCATATATTTT,CASSSGGGISGNTIYF
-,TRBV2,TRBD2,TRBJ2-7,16,TGTGCCAGCAGTTTAATTAGCGGGAGAACTTCCTACGAGCAGTACTTC,CASSLISGRTSYEQYF
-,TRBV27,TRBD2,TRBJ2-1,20,TGTGCCAGCAGTCATGCCCCGGGACTAGCGGGAACGGGGACCTACAATGAGCAGTTCTTC,CASSHAPGLAGTGTYNEQFF
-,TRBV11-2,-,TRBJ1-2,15,TGTGCCAGCAGCCCCGATGGCCAGGGCCTCTATGGCTACACCTTC,CASSPDGQGLYGYTF
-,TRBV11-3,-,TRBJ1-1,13,TGTGCCAGCAGCGCTAGCAGTATAGGGGAAGCTTTCTTT,CASSASSIGEAFF
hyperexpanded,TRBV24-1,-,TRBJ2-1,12,TGTGCCACCAGTGCGGGGGACAATGAGCAGTTCTTC,CATSAGDNEQFF
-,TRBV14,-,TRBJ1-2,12,TGTGCCAGCGGGGCCCTGGGGTATGGCTACACCTTC,CASGALGYGYTF
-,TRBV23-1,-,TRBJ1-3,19,TGCGCCAGCAGTCAACACGGAGGAACTGCCGAGAGCTCTGGAAACACCATATATTTT,CASSQHGGTAESSGNTIYF
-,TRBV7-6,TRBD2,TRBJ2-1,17,TGTGCCAGCAGCTTAGCGACTAGCGGGAGTAGAGGCCTTGAGCAGTTCTTC,CASSLATSGSRGLEQFF
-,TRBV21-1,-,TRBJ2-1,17,TGTGCCAGCAGCCAGAAAGGGATAGCGGGAGGGCACAATGAGCAGTTCTTC,CASSQKGIAGGHNEQFF
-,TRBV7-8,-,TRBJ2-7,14,TGTGCCAGCACCTTACTAGCTGGAAGCTACGAGCAGTACTTC,CASTLLAGSYEQYF